This T cell receptor beta chain was captured by sequencing in a study of CD4 and CD8 cells across lung adenocarcinoma regions. TCRdb itself ran the PCR reads through MiXCR, one entry per CDR3 protein. The sample includes more than 6,000 distinct CDR3 sequences, around 48% seen only once; the top ten take about a fifth. Donors had localized lung adenocarcinoma, a non-small cell lung cancer. V lost 8 bases to trimming and J lost 6 bases, with 10 bases between them. The CDR3 has 11 residues. CDR1 and CDR2 (germline): MNHNS, SASEGT. The receptor was derived from a female donor with lung adenocarcinoma. The CD4 and CD8 labels of this study may be unreliable. The sequenced material came from CD8+ T cells from the center of a lung tumor. The V call is TRBV6-1, the J call TRBJ1-1; D is undetermined. The CDR3 DNA sequence: TGTGCCAGCCGCGGTGGGGCTGAAGCTTTCTTT. It specifies CASRGGAEAFF.